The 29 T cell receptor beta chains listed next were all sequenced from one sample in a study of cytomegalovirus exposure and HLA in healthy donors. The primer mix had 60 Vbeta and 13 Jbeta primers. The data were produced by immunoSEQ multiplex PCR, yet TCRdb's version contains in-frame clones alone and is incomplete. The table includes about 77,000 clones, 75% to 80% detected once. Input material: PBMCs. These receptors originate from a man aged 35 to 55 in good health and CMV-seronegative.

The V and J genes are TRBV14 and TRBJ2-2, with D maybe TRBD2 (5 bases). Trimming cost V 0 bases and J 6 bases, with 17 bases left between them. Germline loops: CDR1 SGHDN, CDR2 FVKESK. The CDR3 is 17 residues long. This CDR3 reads CASSQDLPALGAGELFF. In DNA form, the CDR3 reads TGTGCCAGCAGCCAAGATCTCCCAGCCCTCGGGGCCGGGGAGCTGTTTTTT.

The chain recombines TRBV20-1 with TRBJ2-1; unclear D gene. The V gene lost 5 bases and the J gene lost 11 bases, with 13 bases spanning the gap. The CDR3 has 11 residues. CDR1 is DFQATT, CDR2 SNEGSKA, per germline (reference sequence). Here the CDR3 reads CSAGPTSQQFF. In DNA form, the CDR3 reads TGCAGTGCTGGGCCTACCTCTCAGCAGTTCTTC.

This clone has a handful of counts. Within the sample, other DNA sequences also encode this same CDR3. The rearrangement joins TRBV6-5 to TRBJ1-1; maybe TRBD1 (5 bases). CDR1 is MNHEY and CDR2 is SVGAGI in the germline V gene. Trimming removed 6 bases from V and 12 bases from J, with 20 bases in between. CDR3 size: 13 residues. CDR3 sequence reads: CASRRQKDTESFF. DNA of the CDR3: TGTGCCAGCAGACGACAGAAGGACACCGAATCTTTCTTT.

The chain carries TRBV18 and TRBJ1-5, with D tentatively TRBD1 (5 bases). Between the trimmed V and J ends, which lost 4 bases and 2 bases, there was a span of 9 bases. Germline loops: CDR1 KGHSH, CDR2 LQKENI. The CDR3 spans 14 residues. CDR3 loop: CASSQTGGNQPQHF. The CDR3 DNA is TGTGCCAGCTCACAAACGGGGGGCAATCAGCCCCAGCATTTT.

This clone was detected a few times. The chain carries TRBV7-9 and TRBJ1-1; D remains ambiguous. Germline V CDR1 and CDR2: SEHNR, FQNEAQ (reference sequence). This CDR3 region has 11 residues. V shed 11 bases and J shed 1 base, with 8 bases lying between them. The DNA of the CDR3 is TGTGCCGCCCGGGAGAACACTGAAGCTTTCTTT. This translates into CAARENTEAFF.

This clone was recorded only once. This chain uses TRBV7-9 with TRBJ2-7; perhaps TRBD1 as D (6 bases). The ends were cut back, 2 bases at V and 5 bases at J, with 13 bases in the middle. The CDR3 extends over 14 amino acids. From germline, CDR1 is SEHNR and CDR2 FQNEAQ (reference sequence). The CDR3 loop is CASSLQGGDHEQYF. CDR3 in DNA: TGTGCCAGCAGCTTACAAGGGGGTGATCACGAGCAGTACTTC.

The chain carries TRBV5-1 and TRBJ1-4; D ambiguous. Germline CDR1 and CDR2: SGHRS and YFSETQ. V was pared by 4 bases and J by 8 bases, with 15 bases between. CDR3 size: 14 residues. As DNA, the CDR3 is TGCGCCAGCAGCCCCCCGAGGGTCGGGGAAAAACTGTTTTTT. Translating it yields CASSPPRVGEKLFF.

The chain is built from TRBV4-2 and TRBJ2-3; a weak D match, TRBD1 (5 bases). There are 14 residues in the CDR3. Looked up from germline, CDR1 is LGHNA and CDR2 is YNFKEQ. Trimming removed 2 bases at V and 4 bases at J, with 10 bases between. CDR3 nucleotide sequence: TGTGCCAGCAGCCAATCAGGGCCCTCAGATACGCAGTATTTT. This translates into CASSQSGPSDTQYF.

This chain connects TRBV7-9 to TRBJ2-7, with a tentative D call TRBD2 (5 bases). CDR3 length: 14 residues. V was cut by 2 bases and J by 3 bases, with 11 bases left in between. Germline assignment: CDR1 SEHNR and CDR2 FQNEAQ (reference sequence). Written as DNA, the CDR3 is TGTGCCAGCAGCTTATTGGACGGGAACTACGAGCAGTACTTC. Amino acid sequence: CASSLLDGNYEQYF. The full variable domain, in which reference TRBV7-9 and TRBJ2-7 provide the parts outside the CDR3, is DTGVSQNPRHKITKRGQNVTFRCDPISEHNRLYWYRQTLGQGPEFLTYFQNEAQLEKSRLLSDRFSAERPKGSFSTLEIQRTEQGDSAMYLCASSLLDGNYEQYFGPGTRLTVT.

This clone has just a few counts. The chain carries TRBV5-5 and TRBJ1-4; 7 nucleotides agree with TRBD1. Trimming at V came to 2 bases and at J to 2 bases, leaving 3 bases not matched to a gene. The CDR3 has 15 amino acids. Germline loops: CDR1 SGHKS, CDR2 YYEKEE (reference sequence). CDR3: CASSFGGQTNEKLFF. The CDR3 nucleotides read TGTGCCAGCAGCTTCGGGGGACAGACTAATGAAAAACTGTTTTTT.

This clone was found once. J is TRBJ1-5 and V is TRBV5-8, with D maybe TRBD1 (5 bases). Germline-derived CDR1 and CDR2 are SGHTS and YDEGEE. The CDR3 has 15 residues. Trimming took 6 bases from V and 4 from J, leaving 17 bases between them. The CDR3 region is CASIRDSMINQPQHF. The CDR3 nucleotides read TGTGCCAGCATCCGTGACAGTATGATTAATCAGCCCCAGCATTTT.

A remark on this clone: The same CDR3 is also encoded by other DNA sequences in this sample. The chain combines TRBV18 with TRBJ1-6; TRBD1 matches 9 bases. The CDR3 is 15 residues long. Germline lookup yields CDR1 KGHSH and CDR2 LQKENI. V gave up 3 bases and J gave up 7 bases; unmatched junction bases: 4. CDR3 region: CASSPSGTGNSPLHF. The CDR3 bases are TGTGCCAGCTCACCGTCCGGGACAGGGAATTCACCCCTCCACTTT. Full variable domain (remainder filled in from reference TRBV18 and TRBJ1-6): NAGVMQNPRHLVRRRGQEARLRCSPMKGHSHVYWYRQLPEEGLKFMVYLQKENIIDESGMPKERFSAEFPKEGPSILRIQQVVRGDSAAYFCASSPSGTGNSPLHFGNGTRLTVT.

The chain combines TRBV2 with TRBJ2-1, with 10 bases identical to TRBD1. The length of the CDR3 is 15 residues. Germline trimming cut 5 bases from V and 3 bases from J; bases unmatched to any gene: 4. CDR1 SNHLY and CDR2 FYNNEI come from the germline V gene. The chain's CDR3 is CASSSRTGGYNEQFF. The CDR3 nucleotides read TGTGCCAGCAGTTCACGGACAGGGGGCTACAATGAGCAGTTCTTC. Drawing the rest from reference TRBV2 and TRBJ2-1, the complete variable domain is EPEVTQTPSHQVTQMGQEVILRCVPISNHLYFYWYRQILGQKVEFLVSFYNNEISEKSEIFDDQFSVERPDGSNFTLKIRSTKLEDSAMYFCASSSRTGGYNEQFFGPGTRLTVL.

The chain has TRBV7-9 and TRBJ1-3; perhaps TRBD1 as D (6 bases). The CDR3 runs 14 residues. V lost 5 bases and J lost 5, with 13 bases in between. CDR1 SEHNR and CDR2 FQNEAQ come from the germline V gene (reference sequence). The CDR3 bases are TGTGCCAGCAGCGATACCGGGACAAGAAACACCATATATTTT. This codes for CASSDTGTRNTIYF.

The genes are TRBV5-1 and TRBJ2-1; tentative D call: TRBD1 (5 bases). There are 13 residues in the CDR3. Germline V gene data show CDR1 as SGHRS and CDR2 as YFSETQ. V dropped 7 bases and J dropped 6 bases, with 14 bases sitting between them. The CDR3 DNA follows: TGCGCCAGCTGGAACCAGGGTGGCAATGAGCAGTTCTTC. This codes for CASWNQGGNEQFF.

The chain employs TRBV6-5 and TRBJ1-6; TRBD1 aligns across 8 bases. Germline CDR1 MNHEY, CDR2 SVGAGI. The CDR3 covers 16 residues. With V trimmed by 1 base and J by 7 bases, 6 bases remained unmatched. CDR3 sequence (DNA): TGTGCCAGCAGTTACTACGGACAGGGTGGGAATTCACCCCTCCACTTT. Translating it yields CASSYYGQGGNSPLHF.

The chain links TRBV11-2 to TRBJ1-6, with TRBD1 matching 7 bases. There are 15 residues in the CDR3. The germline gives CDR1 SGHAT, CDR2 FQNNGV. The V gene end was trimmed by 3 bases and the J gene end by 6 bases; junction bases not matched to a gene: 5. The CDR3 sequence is CASSLEGQTNSPLHF. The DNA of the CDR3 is TGTGCCAGCAGCTTGGAGGGACAGACTAATTCACCCCTCCACTTT.

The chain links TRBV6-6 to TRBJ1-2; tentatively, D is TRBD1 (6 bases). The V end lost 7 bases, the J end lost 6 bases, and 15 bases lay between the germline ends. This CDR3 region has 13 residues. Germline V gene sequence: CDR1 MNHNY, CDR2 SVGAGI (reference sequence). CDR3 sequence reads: CASINMGADGYTF. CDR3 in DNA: TGTGCCAGCATTAATATGGGGGCGGATGGCTACACCTTC.

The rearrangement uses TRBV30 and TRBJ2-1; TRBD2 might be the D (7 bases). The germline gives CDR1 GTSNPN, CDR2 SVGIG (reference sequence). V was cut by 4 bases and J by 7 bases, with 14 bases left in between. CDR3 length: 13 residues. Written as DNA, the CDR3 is TGTGCCTGGAAGTCGGGGGGCCGAAATGAGCAGTTCTTC. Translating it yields CAWKSGGRNEQFF.

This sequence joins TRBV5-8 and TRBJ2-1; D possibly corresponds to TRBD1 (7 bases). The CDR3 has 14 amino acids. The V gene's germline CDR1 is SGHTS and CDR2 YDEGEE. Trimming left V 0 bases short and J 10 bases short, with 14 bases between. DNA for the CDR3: TGTGCCAGCAGCTTGGGGGGGGACAGTTCCGAGCAGTTCTTC. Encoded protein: CASSLGGDSSEQFF.

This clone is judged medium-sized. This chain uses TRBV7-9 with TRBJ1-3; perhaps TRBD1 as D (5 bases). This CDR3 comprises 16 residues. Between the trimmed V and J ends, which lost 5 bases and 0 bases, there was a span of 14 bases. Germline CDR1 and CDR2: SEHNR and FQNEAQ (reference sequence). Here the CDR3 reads CASSHYQDSSGNTIYF. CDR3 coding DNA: TGTGCCAGCAGCCACTACCAAGACAGCTCTGGAAACACCATATATTTT.

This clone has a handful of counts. CDR3 residues: CASSPGLSRSTLDQPQHF. The CDR3 DNA reads as TGTGCCAGCAGTCCAGGGCTTTCGCGCTCTACCCTGGATCAGCCCCAGCATTTT. The chain combines TRBV27 with TRBJ1-5; a possible D gene is TRBD1 (5 bases). The V end was cut by 5 bases, the J end by 5 bases, with 25 bases between. CDR3 length equals 18 residues. Germline values: CDR1 MNHEY, CDR2 SMNVEV (reference sequence).

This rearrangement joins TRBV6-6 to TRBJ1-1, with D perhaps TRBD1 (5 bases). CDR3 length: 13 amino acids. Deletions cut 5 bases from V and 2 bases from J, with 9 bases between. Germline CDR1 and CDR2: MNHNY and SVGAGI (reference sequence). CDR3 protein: CASSIQGNTEAFF. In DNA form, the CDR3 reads TGTGCCAGCAGTATCCAGGGTAACACTGAAGCTTTCTTT.

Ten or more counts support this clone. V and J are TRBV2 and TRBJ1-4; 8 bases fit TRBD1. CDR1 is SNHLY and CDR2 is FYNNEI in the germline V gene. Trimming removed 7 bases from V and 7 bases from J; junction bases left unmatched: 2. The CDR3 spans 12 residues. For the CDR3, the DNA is TGTGCCAGCACCGGGACAGGTGAAAAACTGTTTTTT. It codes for CASTGTGEKLFF.

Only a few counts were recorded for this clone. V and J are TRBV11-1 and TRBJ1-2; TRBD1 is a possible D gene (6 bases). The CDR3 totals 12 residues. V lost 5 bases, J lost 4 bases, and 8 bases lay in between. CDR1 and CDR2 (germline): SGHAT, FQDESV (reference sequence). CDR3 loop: CASSRDTYGYTF. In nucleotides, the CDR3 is TGTGCCAGCAGCCGGGACACCTATGGCTACACCTTC.

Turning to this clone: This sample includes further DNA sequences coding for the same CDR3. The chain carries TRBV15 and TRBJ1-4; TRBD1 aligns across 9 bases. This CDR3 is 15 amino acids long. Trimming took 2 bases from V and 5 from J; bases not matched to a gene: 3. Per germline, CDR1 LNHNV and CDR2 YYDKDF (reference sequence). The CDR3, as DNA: TGTGCCACCAGCAGATCGGGACAGGGAAATGAAAAACTGTTTTTT. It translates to CATSRSGQGNEKLFF.

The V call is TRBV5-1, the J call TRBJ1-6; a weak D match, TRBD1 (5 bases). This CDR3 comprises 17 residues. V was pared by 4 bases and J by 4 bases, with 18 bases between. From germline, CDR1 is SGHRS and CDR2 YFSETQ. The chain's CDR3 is CASSLRVPSLYNSPLHF. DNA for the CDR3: TGCGCCAGCAGCCTCAGGGTTCCATCCCTTTATAATTCACCCCTCCACTTT.

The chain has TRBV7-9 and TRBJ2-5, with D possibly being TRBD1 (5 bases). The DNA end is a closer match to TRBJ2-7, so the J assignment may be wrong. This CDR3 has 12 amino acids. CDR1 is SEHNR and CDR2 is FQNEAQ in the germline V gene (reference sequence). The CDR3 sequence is CASETGSYEQYF. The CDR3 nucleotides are TGTGCCAGTGAAACAGGTTCCTACGAGCAGTACTTC.

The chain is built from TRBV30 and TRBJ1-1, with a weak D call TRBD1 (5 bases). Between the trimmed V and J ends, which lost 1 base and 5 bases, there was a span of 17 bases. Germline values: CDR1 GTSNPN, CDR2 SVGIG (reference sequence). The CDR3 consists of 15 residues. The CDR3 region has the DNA TGTGCCTGGAGTGCCGCAGGGTTGAGTAGGACTGAAGCTTTCTTT. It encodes CAWSAAGLSRTEAFF. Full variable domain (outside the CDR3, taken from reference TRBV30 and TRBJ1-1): SQTIHQWPATLVQPVGSPLSLECTVEGTSNPNLYWYRQAAGRGLQLLFYSVGIGQISSEVPQNLSASRPQDRQFILSSKKLLLSDSGFYLCAWSAAGLSRTEAFFGQGTRLTVV.